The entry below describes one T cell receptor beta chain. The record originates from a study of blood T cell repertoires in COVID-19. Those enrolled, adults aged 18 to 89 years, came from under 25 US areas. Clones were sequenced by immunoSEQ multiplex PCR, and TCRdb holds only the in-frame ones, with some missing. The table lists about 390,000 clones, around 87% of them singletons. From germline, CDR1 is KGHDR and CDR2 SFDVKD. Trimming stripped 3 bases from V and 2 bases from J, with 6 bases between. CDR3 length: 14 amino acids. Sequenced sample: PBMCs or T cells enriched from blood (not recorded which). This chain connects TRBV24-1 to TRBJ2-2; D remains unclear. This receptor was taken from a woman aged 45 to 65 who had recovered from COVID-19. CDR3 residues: CATSDGRNTGELFF. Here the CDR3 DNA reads TGTGCCACCAGTGATGGGCGCAACACCGGGGAGCTGTTTTTT.